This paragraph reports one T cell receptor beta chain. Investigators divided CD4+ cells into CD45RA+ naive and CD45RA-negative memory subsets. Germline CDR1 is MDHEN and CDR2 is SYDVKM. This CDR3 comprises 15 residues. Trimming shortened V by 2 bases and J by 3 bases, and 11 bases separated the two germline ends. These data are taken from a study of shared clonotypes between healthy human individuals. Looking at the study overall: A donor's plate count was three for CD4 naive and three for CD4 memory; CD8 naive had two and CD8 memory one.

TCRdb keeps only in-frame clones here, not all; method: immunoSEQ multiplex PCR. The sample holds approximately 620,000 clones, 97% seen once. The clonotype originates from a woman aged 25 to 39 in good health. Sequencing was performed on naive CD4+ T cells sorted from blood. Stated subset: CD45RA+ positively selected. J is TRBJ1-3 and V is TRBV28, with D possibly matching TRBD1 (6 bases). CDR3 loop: CASSLAGANGNTIYF. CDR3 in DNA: TGTGCCAGCAGTTTAGCAGGGGCTAATGGAAACACCATATATTTT.